These 31 T cell receptor beta chains were sequenced from one sample in a study of blood T cell repertoires in COVID-19. Measured with immunoSEQ multiplex PCR; TCRdb has only the in-frame clones, and not every one. This table has roughly 99,000 clones, approximately 80% appearing once. Input material: peripheral blood. All receptors come from a man aged 65 to 79 with acute or convalescent COVID-19.

The CDR3 sequence: CASSRPGQVYETQYF. In nucleotides, the CDR3 is TGTGCCAGCAGCCGTCCGGGACAGGTCTATGAGACCCAGTACTTC. The chain carries TRBV3-1 (or the pseudogene TRBV3-2) and TRBJ2-5; 8 bases map to TRBD1. This CDR3 is 15 amino acids long. Germline assignment: CDR1 LGHDT and CDR2 YNNKEL (reference sequence). V shed 4 bases, J shed 5 bases, and the junction held 9 bases outside the gene matches.

This clone was seen only once. The chain couples TRBV6-4 to TRBJ1-3; 7 nucleotides line up with TRBD1. V lost 0 bases to trimming and J lost 0 bases; unmatched junction nucleotides: 8. The germline CDR1 and CDR2 sequences are MRHNA and SNTAGT. The CDR3 extends over 18 amino acids. The CDR3 coding sequence is TGTGCCAGCAGTGACTCGAAGGACAGGAGGGTCTCTGGAAACACCATATATTTT. Translated: CASSDSKDRRVSGNTIYF.

The rearrangement uses TRBV5-3 and TRBJ1-2; D is ambiguous. Being an ORF, TRBV5-3 has a function that is uncertain. The germline V and J ends were trimmed by 0 bases and 9 bases, with 9 bases remaining between them. The length of the CDR3 is 12 residues. This chain's CDR3 is CARSLGSPCYTF. The CDR3 DNA reads TGTGCCAGAAGCTTGGGTAGCCCCTGCTACACCTTC.

The V and J genes are TRBV3-1 (or the pseudogene TRBV3-2) and TRBJ1-5, with TRBD1 as a possible D gene (6 bases). Trimming took off 3 bases at V and 0 bases at J, with 9 bases between the two ends. CDR1 LGHDT and CDR2 YNNKEL come from the germline V gene (reference sequence). The CDR3 has 15 residues. As DNA, the CDR3 is TGTGCCAGCAGCCAGGGACACACTAGCAATCAGCCCCAGCATTTT. It yields the protein CASSQGHTSNQPQHF.

This clone occurred a few times. V and J are TRBV19 and TRBJ1-6, with TRBD1 matching 7 bases. The CDR3 length is 15 residues. Germline-derived CDR1 and CDR2 are LNHDA and SQIVND (reference sequence). Trimming cost V 5 bases and J 7 bases; bases outside gene matches: 8. For the CDR3, the DNA is TGTGCCAGTAGTGCTATTGACAGGGACAATTCACCCCTCCACTTT. Translating it yields CASSAIDRDNSPLHF. Full variable domain (missing parts from reference TRBV19 and TRBJ1-6): DGGITQSPKYLFRKEGQNVTLSCEQNLNHDAMYWYRQDPGQGLRLIYYSQIVNDFQKGDIAEGYSVSREKKESFPLTVTSAQKNPTAFYLCASSAIDRDNSPLHFGNGTRLTVT.

This rearrangement joins TRBV20-1 to TRBJ2-5; possibly TRBD2 for D (6 bases). The CDR3 length is 11 residues. The ends were cut back, 6 bases at V and 2 bases at J, with 7 bases in the middle. Germline-derived CDR1 and CDR2 are DFQATT and SNEGSKA (reference sequence). CDR3 coding DNA: TGCAGTGCGGGACTGCAAGAGACCCAGTACTTC. Protein product: CSAGLQETQYF.

The chain employs TRBV2 and TRBJ2-5, with D unclear. CDR3 length equals 12 residues. V gave up 2 bases and J gave up 4 bases, with 5 bases separating them. Germline V gene data show CDR1 as SNHLY and CDR2 as FYNNEI. The CDR3: CASSETRETQYF. The CDR3 DNA follows: TGTGCCAGCAGTGAAACCAGAGAGACCCAGTACTTC. The full variable domain, completed using reference TRBV2 and TRBJ2-5, is EPEVTQTPSHQVTQMGQEVILRCVPISNHLYFYWYRQILGQKVEFLVSFYNNEISEKSEIFDDQFSVERPDGSNFTLKIRSTKLEDSAMYFCASSETRETQYFGPGTRLLVL.

The chain joins TRBV4-2 to TRBJ1-1, with unresolved D. The length of the CDR3 is 12 residues. With 0 bases removed from V and 11 bases from J, the gap between germline ends came to 10 bases. Germline loops: CDR1 LGHNA, CDR2 YNFKEQ. CDR3 protein: CASSQDSGDAFF. In DNA form, the CDR3 reads TGTGCCAGCAGCCAAGATTCCGGGGATGCTTTCTTT.

The chain links TRBV7-6 to TRBJ1-6; 7 nucleotides agree with TRBD1. Germline CDR1 reads SGHVS; CDR2 reads FNYEAQ. With 1 base clipped from V and 6 bases from J, the junction kept 9 bases outside the gene matches. This CDR3 has 17 amino acids. The CDR3 DNA follows: TGTGCCAGCAGCTTAGGATCCGGGACAGTTCTTAATTCACCCCTCCACTTT. It translates to CASSLGSGTVLNSPLHF.

The V gene is TRBV11-2, the J gene TRBJ1-5; TRBD1 agrees at 9 bases. This CDR3 spans 14 amino acids. V gave up 4 bases and J gave up 7 bases; unmatched junction bases: 5. CDR1 is SGHAT and CDR2 is FQNNGV in the germline V gene. The CDR3 DNA is TGTGCCAGCAGCTCACAGGGGGCCGGGCAGCCCCAGCATTTT. It yields the protein CASSSQGAGQPQHF.

CDR3 amino acids: CASSPRRGVQPLYGYTF. In DNA, the CDR3 is TGTGCCAGCAGCCCGAGGAGGGGCGTTCAACCTCTCTATGGCTACACCTTC. The V gene is TRBV7-2, the J gene TRBJ1-2; possibly TRBD1 for D (5 bases). Germline CDR1 and CDR2: SGHTA and FQGNSA. The CDR3 runs to 17 residues. V lost 5 bases, J lost 4 bases, and 23 bases lay in between.

J is TRBJ2-7 and V is TRBV5-1; D possibly corresponds to TRBD2 (5 bases). From germline, CDR1 is SGHRS and CDR2 YFSETQ. V shed 7 bases and J shed 0 bases, with 17 bases lying between them. The CDR3 contains 15 residues. For the CDR3, the DNA is TGCGCCAGCGCCACATTTCAGACTACCTCCTACGAGCAGTACTTC. It specifies CASATFQTTSYEQYF.

This clone has only one observation. This chain connects TRBV19 to TRBJ1-4, with 9 bases matching TRBD1. V trimming: 7 bases; J trimming: 8 bases; junction bases outside the gene matches: 14. The V gene's germline CDR1 is LNHDA and CDR2 SQIVND (reference sequence). The CDR3 covers 16 residues. The CDR3 loop is CASTLRGDRAGEKLFF. DNA for the CDR3: TGTGCCAGTACCCTCCGGGGGGACAGGGCGGGAGAAAAACTGTTTTTT.

The J gene is TRBJ2-7, the V gene TRBV3-1 (or the pseudogene TRBV3-2), with 9 bases identical to TRBD2. Trimming took 4 bases from V and 1 from J; bases not matched to a gene: 11. The CDR3 loop spans 17 amino acids. Germline-derived CDR1 and CDR2 are LGHDT and YNNKEL (reference sequence). The CDR3 nucleotides read TGTGCCAGCAGCCCACGGGGGGGTAGCGGGGGTTCCTACGAGCAGTACTTC. It encodes CASSPRGGSGGSYEQYF.

V gene TRBV5-1 combines with J gene TRBJ2-3; 15 positions agree with TRBD2. This CDR3 region has 15 residues. Unmatched junction bases numbered 2, after V lost 4 bases and J lost 5 bases. Germline lookup yields CDR1 SGHRS and CDR2 YFSETQ. The CDR3: CASSTGLAGGDTQYF. CDR3 in DNA: TGCGCCAGCAGCACGGGACTAGCGGGGGGAGATACGCAGTATTTT. Based on the CDR3 plus reference TRBV5-1 and TRBJ2-3, the full variable domain is KAGVTQTPRYLIKTRGQQVTLSCSPISGHRSVSWYQQTPGQGLQFLFEYFSETQRNKGNFPGRFSGRQFSNSRSEMNVSTLELGDSALYLCASSTGLAGGDTQYFGPGTRLTVL.

V is TRBV29-1 and J is TRBJ2-7; TRBD1 aligns across 8 bases. The CDR3 consists of 13 residues. Per germline, CDR1 SQVTM and CDR2 ANQGSEA. The V gene end was trimmed by 4 bases and the J gene end by 3 bases; junction bases not matched to a gene: 5. CDR3 residues: CSVVAGGFYEQYF. The DNA of the CDR3 is TGCAGCGTTGTGGCAGGGGGCTTCTACGAGCAGTACTTC.

The sample holds one count of this clone. CDR3 sequence: CASSFGTSGALTYEQYF. In DNA form, the CDR3 reads TGCGCCAGCAGCTTTGGGACTAGCGGGGCCCTAACCTACGAGCAGTACTTC. The chain has TRBV5-1 and TRBJ2-7; 13 nucleotides line up with TRBD2. The germline CDR1 and CDR2 sequences are SGHRS and YFSETQ. The junction had 7 bases not matched to a gene; V was cut back by 2 bases and J by 2 bases. The CDR3 length is 17 residues.

The chain couples TRBV3-1 (or the pseudogene TRBV3-2) to TRBJ1-2; D gene ambiguous. V was pared by 4 bases and J by 4 bases, with 10 bases between. This CDR3 contains 13 residues. The V gene's germline CDR1 is LGHDT and CDR2 YNNKEL (reference sequence). In nucleotides, the CDR3 is TGTGCCAGCAGCCTAATACCCAGCTATGGCTACACCTTC. It codes for CASSLIPSYGYTF.

This rearrangement joins TRBV29-1 to TRBJ1-2; weak D call: TRBD1 (5 bases). Trimming took 4 bases from V and 1 from J, leaving 10 bases between them. Germline V gives CDR1 SQVTM, CDR2 ANQGSEA. This CDR3 contains 13 residues. CDR3 DNA sequence: TGCAGCGTTGTGGACACAGTTAACTATGGCTACACCTTC. Amino acids: CSVVDTVNYGYTF.

This chain joins TRBV6-1 and TRBJ2-5; no reliable D call. V lost 2 bases and J 1 base, leaving 5 bases between the germline ends. The CDR3 has 13 amino acids. Germline CDR1 MNHNS, CDR2 SASEGT. This CDR3 reads CASSESVQETQYF. The CDR3 DNA follows: TGTGCCAGCAGTGAAAGCGTCCAAGAGACCCAGTACTTC.

The V and J genes are TRBV2 and TRBJ1-1; D uncertain. CDR1 is SNHLY, CDR2 FYNNEI, per germline. V shed 2 bases and J shed 5 bases, with 9 bases lying between them. CDR3 size: 13 residues. CDR3 region: CASSELAETEAFF. The CDR3 nucleotides are TGTGCCAGCAGTGAACTGGCAGAAACTGAAGCTTTCTTT. The full variable domain, with the rest looked up from reference TRBV2 and TRBJ1-1, is EPEVTQTPSHQVTQMGQEVILRCVPISNHLYFYWYRQILGQKVEFLVSFYNNEISEKSEIFDDQFSVERPDGSNFTLKIRSTKLEDSAMYFCASSELAETEAFFGQGTRLTVV.

There are a few counts of this clone. The J gene is TRBJ1-6, the V gene TRBV6-5; unclear D gene. The germline gives CDR1 MNHEY, CDR2 SVGAGI. V dropped 2 bases and J dropped 6 bases, with 11 bases sitting between them. This CDR3 comprises 15 residues. CDR3 sequence reads: CASSYGLPRNSPLHF. CDR3 nucleotide sequence: TGTGCCAGCAGTTACGGACTACCCCGTAATTCACCCCTCCACTTT.

Only a few counts were recorded for this clone. The chain employs TRBV19 and TRBJ2-1, with 10 nucleotides matching TRBD2. With 1 base clipped from V and 7 bases from J, the junction kept 7 bases outside the gene matches. This CDR3 comprises 16 residues. The germline V gene encodes CDR1 LNHDA and CDR2 SQIVND (reference sequence). The CDR3 is CASSIVAGGAENEQFF. The CDR3 DNA reads TGTGCCAGTAGTATAGTAGCGGGGGGCGCGGAGAATGAGCAGTTCTTC.

In this sample, this clone turned up once. The rearrangement joins TRBV6-1 to TRBJ2-2, with a tentative D call TRBD1 (6 bases). The CDR3 contains 15 residues. V lost 2 bases to trimming and J lost 5 bases, with 12 bases between them. Germline-derived CDR1 and CDR2 are MNHNS and SASEGT. In DNA, the CDR3 is TGTGCCAGCAGTGAAACTAGGACAGAAACCGGGGAGCTGTTTTTT. This encodes CASSETRTETGELFF.

This sequence joins TRBV27 and TRBJ1-4; the D gene is possibly TRBD1 (5 bases). The CDR3 is 14 amino acids. From germline, CDR1 is MNHEY and CDR2 SMNVEV (reference sequence). Between the trimmed V and J ends, which lost 5 bases and 7 bases, there was a span of 14 bases. The DNA of the CDR3 is TGTGCCAGCAGTAGAAACCGGGACTCTGAAAAACTGTTTTTT. As protein: CASSRNRDSEKLFF. Looking up the rest from reference TRBV27 and TRBJ1-4 gives the full variable domain: EAQVTQNPRYLITVTGKKLTVTCSQNMNHEYMSWYRQDPGLGLRQIYYSMNVEVTDKGDVPEGYKVSRKEKRNFPLILESPSPNQTSLYFCASSRNRDSEKLFFGSGTQLSVL.

Remarks on this clone: Distinct nucleotide sequences in the sample also encode this CDR3. The chain joins TRBV29-1 to TRBJ2-7, with TRBD1 matching 12 bases. CDR3 length: 15 residues. The trim removed 1 base at V and 4 bases at J, leaving 5 bases unmatched. Germline-derived CDR1 and CDR2 are SQVTM and ANQGSEA. The CDR3 DNA reads as TGCAGCGTTGAAGGGGGGACAGGGGGCTCGTACGAGCAGTACTTC. It codes for CSVEGGTGGSYEQYF.

The chain uses TRBV6-1 and TRBJ1-2; no clear D. The CDR3 totals 15 residues. Germline lookup yields CDR1 MNHNS and CDR2 SASEGT. Between the trimmed V and J ends, which lost 3 bases and 7 bases, there was a span of 18 bases. CDR3 protein: CASSDFTASSRGYTF. Written as DNA, the CDR3 is TGTGCCAGCAGTGATTTCACCGCGAGCTCTCGTGGCTACACCTTC.

The V call is TRBV5-1, the J call TRBJ1-2, with a possible D match to TRBD1 (6 bases). Trimming took off 7 bases at V and 2 bases at J, with 15 bases between the two ends. This CDR3 region has 14 residues. The V gene's germline CDR1 is SGHRS and CDR2 YFSETQ. The CDR3 sequence: CASGSGDGNYGYTF. CDR3 nucleotides: TGCGCCAGCGGTTCAGGGGATGGCAACTATGGCTACACCTTC.

The chain recombines TRBV5-4 with TRBJ1-1, with TRBD1 matching 9 bases. Germline V gene lookup returns CDR1 SGHNT and CDR2 YYREEE (reference sequence). V was pared by 1 base and J by 1 base, with 2 bases of the junction left unmatched. CDR3 length equals 15 residues. CDR3 nucleotides: TGTGCCAGCAGCTTGCCGACAGGGGGGAACACTGAAGCTTTCTTT. Translating it yields CASSLPTGGNTEAFF.

The chain joins TRBV6-4 to TRBJ2-1; weak D call: TRBD2 (6 bases). Trimming cost V 0 bases and J 6 bases, with 12 bases left between them. CDR1 and CDR2 from the germline V gene are MRHNA and SNTAGT. The CDR3 runs 15 residues. The DNA for the CDR3 is TGTGCCAGCAGTGACTCGGCAGGGACTGGCAATGAGCAGTTCTTC. Its translation: CASSDSAGTGNEQFF.

This clone has only a few counts. The chain joins TRBV19 to TRBJ2-1; tentatively, D is TRBD2 (6 bases). The CDR3 runs 15 residues. Per the germline V gene, CDR1 is LNHDA and CDR2 is SQIVND (reference sequence). V dropped 7 bases and J dropped 0 bases, with 13 bases sitting between them. The CDR3 sequence: CASKSGVLSYNEQFF. In nucleotides, the CDR3 is TGTGCCAGTAAGTCGGGGGTCCTCTCCTACAATGAGCAGTTCTTC.